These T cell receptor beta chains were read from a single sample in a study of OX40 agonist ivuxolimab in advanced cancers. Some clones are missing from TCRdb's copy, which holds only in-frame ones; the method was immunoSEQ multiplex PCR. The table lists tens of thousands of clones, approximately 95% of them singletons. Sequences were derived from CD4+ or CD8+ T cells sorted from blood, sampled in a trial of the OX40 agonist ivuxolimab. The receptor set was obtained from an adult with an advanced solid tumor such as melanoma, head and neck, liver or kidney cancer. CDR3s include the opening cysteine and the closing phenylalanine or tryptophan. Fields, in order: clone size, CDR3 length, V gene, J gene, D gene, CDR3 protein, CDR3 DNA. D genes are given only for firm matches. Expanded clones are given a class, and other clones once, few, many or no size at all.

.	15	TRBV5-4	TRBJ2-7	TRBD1	CASSPTQGVAYEQYF	TGTGCCAGCAGCCCCACACAGGGGGTAGCCTACGAGCAGTACTTC
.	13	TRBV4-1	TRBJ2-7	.	CASSHRAGYEQYF	TGCGCCAGCAGCCACCGGGCGGGCTACGAGCAGTACTTC
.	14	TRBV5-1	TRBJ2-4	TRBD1	CASSLEGGRDIQYF	TGCGCCAGCAGCTTGGAAGGGGGCCGGGACATTCAGTACTTC
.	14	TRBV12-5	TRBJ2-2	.	CASGLGGNTGELFF	TGTGCTAGTGGCCTAGGGGGGAACACCGGGGAGCTGTTTTTT
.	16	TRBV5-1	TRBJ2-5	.	CASSPPAGTYQETQYF	TGCGCCAGCAGCCCCCCAGCCGGGACTTATCAAGAGACCCAGTACTTC
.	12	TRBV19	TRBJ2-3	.	CASSTVTDTQYF	TGTGCCAGTAGTACCGTCACAGATACGCAGTATTTT
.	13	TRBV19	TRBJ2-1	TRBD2	CASSPAGGREQFF	TGTGCCAGTAGTCCCGCCGGGGGGAGGGAGCAGTTCTTC
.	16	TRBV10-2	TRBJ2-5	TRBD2	CASSEFLAGMRETQYF	TGCGCCAGCAGTGAGTTCTTAGCGGGGATGAGAGAAACCCAGTACTTC
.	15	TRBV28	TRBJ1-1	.	CASSRREGMNTEAFF	TGTGCCAGCAGTCGGAGAGAGGGCATGAACACTGAAGCTTTCTTT
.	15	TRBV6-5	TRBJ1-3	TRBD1	CASRQGTHSGNTIYF	TGTGCCAGCAGACAGGGGACTCACTCTGGAAACACCATATATTTT
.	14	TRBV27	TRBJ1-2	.	CASSPTGANYGYTF	TGTGCCAGCAGTCCCACCGGGGCTAACTATGGCTACACCTTC
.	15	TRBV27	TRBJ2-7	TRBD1	CASSSLTGDLYEQYF	TGTGCCAGCAGCTCTCTAACAGGGGACCTCTACGAGCAGTACTTC
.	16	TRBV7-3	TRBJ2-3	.	CASSFGLRPVTDTQYF	TGTGCCAGCAGCTTTGGGCTCCGGCCGGTCACAGATACGCAGTATTTT
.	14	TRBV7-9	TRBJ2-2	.	CASRTTGSPGELFF	TGTGCCAGCAGAACTACAGGGTCCCCCGGGGAGCTGTTTTTT
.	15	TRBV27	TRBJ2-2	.	CASSFGPLNTGELFF	TGTGCCAGCAGTTTCGGTCCGTTGAACACCGGGGAGCTGTTTTTT
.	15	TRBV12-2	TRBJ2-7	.	CASRLDCDPWYEQYF	TGTGCAAGTCGCTTAGATTGCGACCCCTGGTACGAGCAGTACTTC
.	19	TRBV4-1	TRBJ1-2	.	CASSPLPRAGDYSNYGYTF	TGCGCCAGCAGCCCACTCCCAAGGGCAGGGGATTATTCTAACTATGGCTACACCTTC
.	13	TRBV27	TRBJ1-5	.	CASSFRGGQPQHF	TGTGCCAGCAGTTTTCGGGGAGGCCAGCCCCAGCATTTT
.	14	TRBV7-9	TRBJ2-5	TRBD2	CASSFGGGSQTQYF	TGTGCCAGCAGCTTTGGCGGGGGGTCGCAGACCCAGTACTTC
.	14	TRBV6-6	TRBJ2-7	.	CASSSHGAFYEQYF	TGTGCCAGCAGTTCCCATGGGGCTTTCTACGAGCAGTACTTC
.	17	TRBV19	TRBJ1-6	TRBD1	CASSMNRDRNYNSPLHF	TGTGCCAGTAGTATGAACCGGGACAGGAACTATAATTCACCCCTCCACTTT
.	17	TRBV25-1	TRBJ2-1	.	CASSDEGVRGVYNEQFF	TGTGCCAGCAGTGATGAGGGGGTGAGAGGGGTCTACAATGAGCAGTTCTTC
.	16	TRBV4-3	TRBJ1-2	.	CASSQEESGANYGYTF	TGCGCCAGCAGCCAAGAGGAGTCCGGAGCTAACTATGGCTACACCTTC
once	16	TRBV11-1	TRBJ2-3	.	CASSLGHAVRTDTQYF	TGTGCCAGCAGCTTAGGTCACGCAGTTCGCACAGATACGCAGTATTTT
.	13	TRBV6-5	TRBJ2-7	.	CASGPESPHEQYF	TGTGCCAGCGGTCCGGAGAGCCCCCACGAGCAGTACTTC
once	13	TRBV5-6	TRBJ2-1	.	CASSLYPGAEQFF	TGTGCCAGCAGCTTGTATCCGGGCGCTGAGCAGTTCTTC
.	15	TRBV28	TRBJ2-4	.	CASSPPQAFKNIQYF	TGTGCCAGCAGTCCACCCCAGGCTTTCAAAAACATTCAGTACTTC
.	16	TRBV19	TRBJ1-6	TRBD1	CASTLKPGTGGSPLHF	TGTGCCAGTACCCTTAAGCCCGGGACAGGGGGTTCACCCCTCCACTTT
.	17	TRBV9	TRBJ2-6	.	CASASVAGYSGANVLTF	TGTGCCAGCGCATCCGTTGCAGGTTACTCTGGGGCCAACGTCCTGACTTTC
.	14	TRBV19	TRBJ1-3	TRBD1	CASSSGTAGNTIYF	TGTGCCAGTAGCTCCGGGACAGCTGGAAACACCATATATTTT
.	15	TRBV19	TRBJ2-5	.	CASSPTTGLGETQYF	TGTGCCAGTAGTCCAACGACAGGATTAGGAGAGACCCAGTACTTC
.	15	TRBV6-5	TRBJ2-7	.	CASSYMGGRGHEQYF	TGTGCCAGCAGTTACATGGGGGGCAGGGGCCACGAGCAGTACTTC
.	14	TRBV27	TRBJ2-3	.	CASSLEGATDTQYF	TGTGCCAGCAGTTTGGAGGGGGCCACAGATACGCAGTATTTT
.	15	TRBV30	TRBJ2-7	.	CAWSVSQGMIYEQYF	TGTGCCTGGAGTGTCTCCCAGGGGATGATCTACGAGCAGTACTTC
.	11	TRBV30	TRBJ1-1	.	CAWEGGTEAFF	TGTGCCTGGGAGGGGGGCACTGAAGCTTTCTTT
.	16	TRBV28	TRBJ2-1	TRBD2	CASSDSSGSPYNEQFF	TGTGCCAGCAGTGACTCTAGCGGGAGCCCTTACAATGAGCAGTTCTTC
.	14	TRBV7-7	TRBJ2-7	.	CASSLGEGSYEQYF	TGTGCTAGCAGCTTAGGCGAGGGCTCCTACGAGCAGTACTTC
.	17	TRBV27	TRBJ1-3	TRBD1	CASSLVAGGYSGNTIYF	TGTGCCAGCAGTTTAGTGGCAGGGGGGTACTCTGGAAACACCATATATTTT